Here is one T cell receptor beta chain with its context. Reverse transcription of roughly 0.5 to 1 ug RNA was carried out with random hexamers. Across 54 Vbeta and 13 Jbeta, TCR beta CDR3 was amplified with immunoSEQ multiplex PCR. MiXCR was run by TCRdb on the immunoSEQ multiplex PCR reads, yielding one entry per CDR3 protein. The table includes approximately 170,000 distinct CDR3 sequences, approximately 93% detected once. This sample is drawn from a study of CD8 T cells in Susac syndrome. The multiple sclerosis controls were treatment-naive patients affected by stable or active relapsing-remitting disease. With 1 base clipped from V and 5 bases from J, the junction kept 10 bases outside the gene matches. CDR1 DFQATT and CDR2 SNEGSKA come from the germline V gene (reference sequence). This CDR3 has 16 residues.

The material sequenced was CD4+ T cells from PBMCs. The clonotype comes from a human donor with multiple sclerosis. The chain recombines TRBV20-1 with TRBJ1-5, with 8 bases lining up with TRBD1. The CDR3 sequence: CSARASGQAEDQPQHF. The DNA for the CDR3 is TGCAGTGCTAGAGCGTCGGGACAGGCCGAGGATCAGCCCCAGCATTTT.